A selection of T cell receptor beta chains follows, all from one sample in a study of shared clonotypes between healthy human individuals. The table came from immunoSEQ multiplex PCR; TCRdb's copy has only in-frame clones and leaves some out. The sample carries about 2.3 million clones, approximately 93% recorded once. The material sequenced was naive CD4+ T cells from PBMCs. Receptors originate from a man aged 18 to 29 in good health. Some clones in this sample may be carry-over from other donors' samples. CDR3s include the opening cysteine and the closing phenylalanine or tryptophan. The D gene is left open where the match is weak. Size is stated for part of the rows, as once, few or many counts, or as a class when the clone is expanded.

cdr3_nt cdr3_aa v_call clone_size d_call j_call
TGTGCCAGCAGTGGACAGGGGGTGGATGAGCAGTTCTTC CASSGQGVDEQFF TRBV9 - TRBD1 TRBJ2-1
TGTGCCAGCAGCCTGCCGGGACTAGGGGGTCTCAATGAGCAGTTCTTC CASSLPGLGGLNEQFF TRBV5-4 - TRBD2 TRBJ2-1
TGCAGCGTTGAATGGCAGAACTATGGCTACACCTTC CSVEWQNYGYTF TRBV29-1 - - TRBJ1-2
TGTGCCACAACCTTGGGGGGAATGAAACCCTACGAGCAGTACTTC CATTLGGMKPYEQYF TRBV6-6 - - TRBJ2-7
TGCGCCAGCAGCCAAGTCGAACGGCTAGTTGCAGGCGAGCAGTTCTTC CASSQVERLVAGEQFF TRBV4-1 - - TRBJ2-1
TGTGCCAGCAGTCCGACCGCGGCGGGAGCCGGGGAGCTGTTTTTT CASSPTAAGAGELFF TRBV28 - TRBD2 TRBJ2-2
TGTGCCAGCAGTGAACGGGTCAGGCCCACAAGTGGCAATCAGCCCCAGCATTTT CASSERVRPTSGNQPQHF TRBV2 - - TRBJ1-5
TGCGCCAGCAGCCCACTAGCAGCTTACAATGAGCAGTTCTTC CASSPLAAYNEQFF TRBV4-3 - - TRBJ2-1
TGTGCCAGTAATCCCGACAGGGGGCAGAATGAGCAGTTCTTC CASNPDRGQNEQFF TRBV19 - TRBD1 TRBJ2-1
TGTGCCAGCAGCCGAGCGTCTGGAGGGGGGGCTAACTATGGCTACACCTTC CASSRASGGGANYGYTF TRBV5-4 once - TRBJ1-2
TGCGCCAGCAGCCAAGTCTTCGGGACTAGCGGGAGGGGAGACCAGTACTTC CASSQVFGTSGRGDQYF TRBV4-1 - TRBD2 TRBJ2-5
TGTGCCAGCAGCTTAGTTGTAGGAATTGGGACGGGGATTAGGGATACGCAGTATTTT CASSLVVGIGTGIRDTQYF TRBV11-2 - - TRBJ2-3
TGTGCCAGCAGTGACTCCATCCAAGAGACCCAGTACTTC CASSDSIQETQYF TRBV6-5 - - TRBJ2-5
TGTGCCAGCAGTCGCCCGGGTGTGGACACCGGGGAGCTGTTTTTT CASSRPGVDTGELFF TRBV28 - - TRBJ2-2
TGTGCCAGCAGGCCGGGACAGGCGGGGCAAGAGACCCAGTACTTC CASRPGQAGQETQYF TRBV6-5 once TRBD1 TRBJ2-5
TGTGCCAGCAGCTCCCTTGAGGGTAGGCCGAACACTGAAGCTTTCTTT CASSSLEGRPNTEAFF TRBV14 - - TRBJ1-1
TGTGCCAGCAGTGGGGCCTACGAGCAGTACTTC CASSGAYEQYF TRBV6-1 few - TRBJ2-7
TGTGCCAGCAGCTTCTACACAGGCGGGCAATATTTT CASSFYTGGQYF TRBV11-2 - - TRBJ2-3
TGTGCCAGCAGTGTTCTGTCTAGCGGGAGGGACGAGCAGTACTTC CASSVLSSGRDEQYF TRBV6-1 - TRBD2 TRBJ2-7
TGTGCCAGCAGAGGAACAGGGTTCTACGAGCAGTACTTC CASRGTGFYEQYF TRBV27 - - TRBJ2-7
TGTGCCAGCAGTTGGGGCGGGAGTAGCAATCAGCCCCAGCATTTT CASSWGGSSNQPQHF TRBV6-1 - - TRBJ1-5